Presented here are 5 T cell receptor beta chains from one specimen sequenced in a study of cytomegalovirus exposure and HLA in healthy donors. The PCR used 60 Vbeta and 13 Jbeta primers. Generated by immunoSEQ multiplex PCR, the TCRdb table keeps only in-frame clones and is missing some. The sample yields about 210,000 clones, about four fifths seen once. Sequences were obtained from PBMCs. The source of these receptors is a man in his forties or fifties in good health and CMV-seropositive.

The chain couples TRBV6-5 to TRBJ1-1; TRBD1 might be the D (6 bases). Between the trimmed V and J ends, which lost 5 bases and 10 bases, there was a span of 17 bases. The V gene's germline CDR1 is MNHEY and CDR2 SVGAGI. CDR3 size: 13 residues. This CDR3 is CASSPSGTNTAFF. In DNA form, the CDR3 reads TGTGCCAGCAGTCCCTCCGGGACAAACACAGCTTTCTTT.

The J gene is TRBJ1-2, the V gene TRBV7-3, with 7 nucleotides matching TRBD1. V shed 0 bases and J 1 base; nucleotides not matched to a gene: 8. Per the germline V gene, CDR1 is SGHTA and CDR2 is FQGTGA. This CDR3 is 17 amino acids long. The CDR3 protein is CASSLTGMDRINYGYTF. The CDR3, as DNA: TGTGCCAGCAGCTTAACGGGGATGGACAGGATTAACTATGGCTACACCTTC.

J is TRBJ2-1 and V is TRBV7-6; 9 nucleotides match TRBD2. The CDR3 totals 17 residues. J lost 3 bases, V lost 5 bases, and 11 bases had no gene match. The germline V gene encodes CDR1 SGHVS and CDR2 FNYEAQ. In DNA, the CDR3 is TGTGCCAGCAGCCCCAATTTCGGAGCGGGAGGCTACAATGAGCAGTTCTTC. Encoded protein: CASSPNFGAGGYNEQFF.

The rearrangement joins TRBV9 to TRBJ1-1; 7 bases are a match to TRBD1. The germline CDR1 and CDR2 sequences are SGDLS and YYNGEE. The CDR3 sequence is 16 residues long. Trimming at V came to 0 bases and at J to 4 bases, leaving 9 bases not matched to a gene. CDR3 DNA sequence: TGTGCCAGCAGCGTAGTAAGCACTGACAGGGCCACTGAAGCTTTCTTT. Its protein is CASSVVSTDRATEAFF.

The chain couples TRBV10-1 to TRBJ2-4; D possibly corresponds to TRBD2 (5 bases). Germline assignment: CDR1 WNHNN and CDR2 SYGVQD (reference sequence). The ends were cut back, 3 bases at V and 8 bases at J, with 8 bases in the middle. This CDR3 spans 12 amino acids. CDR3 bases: TGCGCCAGCAGTGATTACGGGGACATTCAGTACTTC. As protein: CASSDYGDIQYF.